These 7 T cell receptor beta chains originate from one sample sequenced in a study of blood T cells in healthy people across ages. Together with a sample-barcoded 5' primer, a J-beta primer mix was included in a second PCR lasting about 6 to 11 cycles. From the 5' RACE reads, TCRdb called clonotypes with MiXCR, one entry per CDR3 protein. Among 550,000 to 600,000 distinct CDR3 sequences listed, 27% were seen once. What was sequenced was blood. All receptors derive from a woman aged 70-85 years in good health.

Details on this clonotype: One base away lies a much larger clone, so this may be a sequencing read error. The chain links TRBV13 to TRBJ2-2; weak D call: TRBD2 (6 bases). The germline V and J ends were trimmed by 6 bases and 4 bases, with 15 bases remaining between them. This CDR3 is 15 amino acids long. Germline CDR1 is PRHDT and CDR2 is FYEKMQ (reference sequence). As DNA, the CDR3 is TGTGCCAGCAGTTCCGGGACTTTGAGCACCGGGGAGCTGTTTTTT. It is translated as CASSSGTLSTGELFF.

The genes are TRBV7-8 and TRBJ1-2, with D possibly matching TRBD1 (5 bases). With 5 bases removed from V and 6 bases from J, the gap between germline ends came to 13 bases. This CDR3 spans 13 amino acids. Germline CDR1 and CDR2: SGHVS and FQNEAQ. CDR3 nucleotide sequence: TGTGCCAGCAGCGCCGGGGGAGAGGATGGCTACACCTTC. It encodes CASSAGGEDGYTF.

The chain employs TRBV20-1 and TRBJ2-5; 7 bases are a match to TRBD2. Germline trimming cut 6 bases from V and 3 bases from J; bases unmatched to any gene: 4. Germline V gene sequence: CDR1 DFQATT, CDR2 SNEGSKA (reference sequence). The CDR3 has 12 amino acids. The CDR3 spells CSAGEGKETQYF. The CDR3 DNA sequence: TGCAGTGCGGGGGAGGGTAAAGAGACCCAGTACTTC.

This CDR3 is CASSFPLRGDEKLFF. CDR3 nucleotides: TGTGCCAGCAGCTTCCCCCTCAGGGGGGATGAAAAACTGTTTTTT. The chain is built from TRBV13 and TRBJ1-4, with 7 bases identical to TRBD1. CDR1 and CDR2 from the germline V gene are PRHDT and FYEKMQ (reference sequence). Trimming cost V 3 bases and J 6 bases; bases outside gene matches: 7. CDR3 size: 15 residues.

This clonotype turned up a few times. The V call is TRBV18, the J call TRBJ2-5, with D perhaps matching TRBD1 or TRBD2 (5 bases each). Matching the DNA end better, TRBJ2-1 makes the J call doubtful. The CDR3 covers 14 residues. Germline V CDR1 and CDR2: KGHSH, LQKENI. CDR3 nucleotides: TGTGCCAGCTCACCGGTGGGGGTCTACAATGAGCAGTTCTTC. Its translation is CASSPVGVYNEQFF.

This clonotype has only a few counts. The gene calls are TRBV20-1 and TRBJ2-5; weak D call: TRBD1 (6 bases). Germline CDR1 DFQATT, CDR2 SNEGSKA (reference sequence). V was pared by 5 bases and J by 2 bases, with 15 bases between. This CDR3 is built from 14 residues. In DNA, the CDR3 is TGCAGTGCTTGCCGGGACACTACACAAGAGACCCAGTACTTC. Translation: CSACRDTTQETQYF.

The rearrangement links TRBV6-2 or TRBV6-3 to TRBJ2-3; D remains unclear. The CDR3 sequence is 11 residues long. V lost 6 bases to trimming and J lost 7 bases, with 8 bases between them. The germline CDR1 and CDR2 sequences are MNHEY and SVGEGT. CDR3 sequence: CASSSPNTQYF. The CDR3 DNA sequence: TGTGCCAGCAGCTCCCCCAATACGCAGTATTTT.